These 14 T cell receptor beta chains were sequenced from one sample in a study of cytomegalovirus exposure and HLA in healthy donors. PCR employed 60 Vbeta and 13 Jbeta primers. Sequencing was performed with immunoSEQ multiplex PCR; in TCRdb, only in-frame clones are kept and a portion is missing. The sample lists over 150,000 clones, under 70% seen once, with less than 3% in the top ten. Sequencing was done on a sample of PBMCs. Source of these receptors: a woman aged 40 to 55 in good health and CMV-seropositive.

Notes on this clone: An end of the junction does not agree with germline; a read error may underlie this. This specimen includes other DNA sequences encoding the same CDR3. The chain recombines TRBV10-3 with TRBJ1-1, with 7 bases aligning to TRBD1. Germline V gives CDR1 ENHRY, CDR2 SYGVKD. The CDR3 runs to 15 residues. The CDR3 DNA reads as TGTGCCATTAGTGGAGGGGGCGATCTCCGCACTGAAGCTTTCTTT. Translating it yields CAISGGGDLRTEAFF.

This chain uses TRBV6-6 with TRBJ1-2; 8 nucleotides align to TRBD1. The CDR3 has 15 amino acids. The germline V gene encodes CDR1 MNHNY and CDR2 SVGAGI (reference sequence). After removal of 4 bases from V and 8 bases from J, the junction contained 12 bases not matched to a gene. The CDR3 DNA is TGTGCCAGCAGTTCAACAAGGGGACAGGTCGGCGGCTACACCTTC. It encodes CASSSTRGQVGGYTF.

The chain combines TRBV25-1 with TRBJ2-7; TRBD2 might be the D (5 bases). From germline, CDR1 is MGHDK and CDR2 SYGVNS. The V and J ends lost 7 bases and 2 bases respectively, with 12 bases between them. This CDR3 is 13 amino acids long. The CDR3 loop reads CASTRTEAYEQYF. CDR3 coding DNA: TGTGCCAGCACCAGGACTGAAGCCTACGAGCAGTACTTC.

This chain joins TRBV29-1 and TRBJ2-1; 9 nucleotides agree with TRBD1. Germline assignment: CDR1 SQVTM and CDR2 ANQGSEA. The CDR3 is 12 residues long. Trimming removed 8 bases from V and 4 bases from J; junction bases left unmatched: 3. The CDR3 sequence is CSSGTGYNEQFF. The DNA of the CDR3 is TGCAGCTCGGGGACAGGGTACAATGAGCAGTTCTTC.

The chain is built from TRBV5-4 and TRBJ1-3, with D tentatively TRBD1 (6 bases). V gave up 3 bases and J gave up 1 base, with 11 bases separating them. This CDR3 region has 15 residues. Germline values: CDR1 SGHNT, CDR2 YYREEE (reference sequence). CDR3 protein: CASSWQGPSGNTIYF. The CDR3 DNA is TGTGCCAGCAGCTGGCAGGGGCCTTCTGGAAACACCATATATTTT.

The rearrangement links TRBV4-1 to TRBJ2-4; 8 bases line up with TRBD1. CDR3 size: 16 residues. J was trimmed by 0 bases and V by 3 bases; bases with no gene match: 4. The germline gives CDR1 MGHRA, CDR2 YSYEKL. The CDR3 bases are TGCGCCAGCAGCCAGGGACAGGAACTAGCCAAAAACATTCAGTACTTC. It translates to CASSQGQELAKNIQYF.

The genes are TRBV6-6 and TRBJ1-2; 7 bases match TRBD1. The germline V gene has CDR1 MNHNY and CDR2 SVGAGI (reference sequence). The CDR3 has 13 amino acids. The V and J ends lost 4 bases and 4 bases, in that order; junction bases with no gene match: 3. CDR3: CASSSDRVYGYTF. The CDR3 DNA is TGTGCCAGCAGTTCCGACAGGGTCTATGGCTACACCTTC.

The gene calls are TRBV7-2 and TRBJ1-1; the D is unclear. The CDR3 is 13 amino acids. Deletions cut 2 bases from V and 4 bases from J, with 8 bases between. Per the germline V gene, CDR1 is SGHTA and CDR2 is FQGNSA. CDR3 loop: CASSLSQSTEAFF. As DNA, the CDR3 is TGTGCCAGCAGCTTATCGCAGTCCACTGAAGCTTTCTTT.

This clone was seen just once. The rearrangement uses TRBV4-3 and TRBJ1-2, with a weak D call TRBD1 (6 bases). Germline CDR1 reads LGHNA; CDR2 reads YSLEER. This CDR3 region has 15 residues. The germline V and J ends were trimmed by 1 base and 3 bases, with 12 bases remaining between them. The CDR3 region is CASSQGRDTYYGYTF. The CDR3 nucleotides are TGCGCCAGCAGCCAAGGCCGGGACACTTACTATGGCTACACCTTC.

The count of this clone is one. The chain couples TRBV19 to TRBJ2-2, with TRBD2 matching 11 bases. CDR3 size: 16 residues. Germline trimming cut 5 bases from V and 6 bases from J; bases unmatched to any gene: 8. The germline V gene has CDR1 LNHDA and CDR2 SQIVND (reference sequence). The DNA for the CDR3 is TGTGCCAGTAGTCCCGTCTCACTAGCGGGAGCCGGGGAGCTGTTTTTT. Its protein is CASSPVSLAGAGELFF. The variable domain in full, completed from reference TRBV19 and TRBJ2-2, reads DGGITQSPKYLFRKEGQNVTLSCEQNLNHDAMYWYRQDPGQGLRLIYYSQIVNDFQKGDIAEGYSVSREKKESFPLTVTSAQKNPTAFYLCASSPVSLAGAGELFFGEGSRLTVL.

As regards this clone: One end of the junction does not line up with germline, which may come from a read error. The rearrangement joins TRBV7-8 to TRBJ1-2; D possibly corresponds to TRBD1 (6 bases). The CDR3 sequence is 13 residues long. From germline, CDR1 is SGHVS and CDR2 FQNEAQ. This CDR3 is CASSQDSNYGYPF. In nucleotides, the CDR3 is TGTGCCAGCAGCCAGGACAGCAACTATGGCTACCCCTTC.

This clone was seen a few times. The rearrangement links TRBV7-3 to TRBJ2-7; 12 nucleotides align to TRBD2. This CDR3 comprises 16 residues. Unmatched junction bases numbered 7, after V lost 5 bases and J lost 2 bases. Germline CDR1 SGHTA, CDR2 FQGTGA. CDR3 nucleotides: TGTGCCAGCAGCCTCCGACTAGCGGGAGCGCCCTACGAGCAGTACTTC. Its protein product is CASSLRLAGAPYEQYF.

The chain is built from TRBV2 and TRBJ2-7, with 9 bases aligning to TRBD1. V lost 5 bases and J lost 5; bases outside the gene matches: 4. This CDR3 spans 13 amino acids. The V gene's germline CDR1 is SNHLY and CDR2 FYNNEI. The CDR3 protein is CASSRQGGNEQYF. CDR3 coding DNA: TGTGCCAGCAGTAGACAGGGGGGAAACGAGCAGTACTTC.

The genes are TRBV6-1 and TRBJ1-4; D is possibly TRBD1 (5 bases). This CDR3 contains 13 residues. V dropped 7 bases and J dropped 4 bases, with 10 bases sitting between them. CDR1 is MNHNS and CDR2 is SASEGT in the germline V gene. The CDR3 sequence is CASNSQGNEKLFF. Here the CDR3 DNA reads TGTGCCAGCAACTCCCAGGGTAATGAAAAACTGTTTTTT.